This entry describes one T cell receptor (beta chain). This clonotype was seen a handful of times. The antigen it binds to is not known. Base qualities are missing; no much larger clone stands one base away. Preparation of the library involved 5' RACE. Sequencing instrument: Illumina HiSeq 2500. A second roughly 6 to 12 cycle PCR used a sample-barcoded 5' primer and a J-beta primer mix. A template-switch 5' adaptor carrying 12 random nucleotides introduced a unique molecular identifier onto each TCR beta cDNA molecule. At least 3 million CDR3-containing paired-end reads were obtained from each sample. The Mint cDNA synthesis kit, primed by a TRBC-specific oligonucleotide, was used to synthesize first-strand cDNA from all RNA. All cDNA was treated with uracil-DNA glycosylase and then went through a first 18-cycle PCR with the universal primers M1SS and BC2_uni_R. The study's processing was this. Each sample was normalized by randomly selecting 1 million high-quality reads, each carrying a distinct molecular identifier. Reads sharing molecular identifiers were discarded rather than binned into consensus sequences. MiTCR, with a Q25 quality threshold and the strictest error-elimination algorithm, was used for CDR3 identification, clonotype clustering and error correction. A nonparametric unseen species model using Euler transformation provided a lower-bound estimate of total TCR beta diversity. The raw public reads went through TCRdb reprocessing: fastp at Q25, MiXCR clone calling, in-frame beta chains kept. Rows with one shared CDR3 protein collapse into an entry with the most common genes and DNA. The V and J calls here are based on TCRdb, not the publication. Across this sample there are just over 800,000 distinct CDR3 sequences, with less than 80% seen only once. The top ten hold around 30% of the sample.

Systemically healthy Caucasian individuals from Russia, roughly 40 in total and aged 6 to 90 years, were included as donors. Approximately 9.7 milliliters of peripheral blood were drawn from each donor into EDTA-treated Vacutainer tubes. Ficoll-Paque density-gradient centrifugation was used to isolate PBMCs, with at least 6 million obtained per sample. Trizol reagent was used to extract total RNA from the PBMCs, yielding at least 5.5 micrograms per sample. Naive CD45RAhigh/CD27high T cell percentages were measured by flow cytometry on a PBMC aliquot from every donor. The record originates from a study of blood T cells in healthy people across ages (dated by TCRdb to the mid-2010s). Study-wide context: In model experiments, roughly one uniquely barcoded TCR beta cDNA molecule per two T cells was captured by template switching. The study measured age-related changes in TCR beta repertoire diversity using deep sequencing normalized with unique cDNA molecular identifiers. The donors were split into four age groups: young (average about 15 years), middle-aged (roughly 42), aged (more than 55) and long-lived (over 75). To avoid experimental bias, donors of different ages were randomly spread across the sequencing lanes. Using the same blood draw, the study looked at two additional independent replicas of 1 million unique cDNA reads for two donors, one aged 18 to 30 and the other aged 80 or older.

V loses 3 bases of germline sequence and J loses 2 bases, and the interval between the two ends is 7 bases. CDR1 and CDR2 were assigned from the germline V gene as SQVTM and ANQGSEA. CDR3 length: 12 amino acids, cysteine to phenylalanine. Solely the CDR3 DNA is kept, with 36 bases framed from the first base. The paper's findings and limits, for the study overall: Compared with the aged group, more naive CD4+ T cells, fewer expanded clones and increased TCR diversity were shown by the long-lived group, suggesting age selection. Observed TCR beta diversity correlated strongly with the percentage of naive T cells measured by flow cytometry. As age increased, observed TCR beta diversity per million T cells dropped in a roughly linear way, and a significant reduction was already evident by age approximately 40. Because the CMV infection status of the donors was unknown, age-related changes in expanded clonotypes may potentially have been confounded. Because profiling used bulk unsorted PBMCs, naive and antigen-experienced compartments could not be compared conclusively. Estimates of total diversity based on one million sequenced T cells were considered lower bounds and underestimates.

Sequencing was done on a sample of blood. This TCR derives from a man between 25 and 39 years old in good health. The rearranged chain carries TRBV29-1 and TRBJ1-2, with no D gene named confidently. In nucleotide form, the sequence is TGCAGCGTTGAGGAGGGAAACTATGGCTACACCTTC. Protein translation: CSVEEGNYGYTF.